The source of this T cell receptor (beta chain) is a study of long-term antiretroviral therapy in people with HIV. Study findings and constraints: Within the repertoire, clones expanded before ART were dominant at all time points. Diversity measured after ART increased yet remained under transplant donor controls. Repertoires in HIV (unlike those of controls) had narrower CDR3 length ranges.

Each contributor possessed a minimum of one pre-ART and a minimum of two post-ART PBMC samples. Germline-derived CDR1 and CDR2 are MNHEY and SMNVEV (reference sequence). Trimming took off 3 bases at V and 4 bases at J, with 10 bases between the two ends. This CDR3 comprises 14 residues. This clone is termed medium-sized. Its antigen is unknown. The assay used was immunoSEQ (version v3.0), run at survey level. Sequenced by immunoSEQ multiplex PCR; TCRdb stores in-frame clones only, minus some. The data show about 20,000 clones, about 87% seen once. This receptor was obtained from a woman aged 50 to 60 with HIV. The sample was unsorted PBMCs, taken 2.6 years after starting antiretroviral therapy. The rearrangement links TRBV27 to TRBJ2-1, with D possibly being TRBD2 (6 bases). CDR3 sequence reads: CASSFRELYNEQFF. The CDR3 region has the DNA TGTGCCAGCAGTTTCCGGGAGTTATACAATGAGCAGTTCTTC.